The 5 T cell receptor beta chains below all came from one sample that was sequenced in a study of blood T cell repertoires in COVID-19. The protocol was immunoSEQ multiplex PCR, while the TCRdb copy is restricted to in-frame clones and leaves out a portion. Here the sample spans 200,000 to 300,000 clones, approximately 84% being singletons. The material sequenced was PBMCs or T cells enriched from blood (not recorded which). These receptor sequences come from a woman in her thirties or forties with acute COVID-19.

This chain joins TRBV30 and TRBJ2-7; TRBD2 matches 8 bases. This CDR3 is 14 amino acids long. The ends lost 7 bases at V and 3 bases at J; junction bases unmatched: 11. Looked up from germline, CDR1 is GTSNPN and CDR2 is SVGIG (reference sequence). The CDR3 reads CAFRPEREFYEQYF. The CDR3 DNA sequence: TGTGCCTTCCGTCCCGAGCGGGAGTTCTACGAGCAGTACTTC.

The DNA for the CDR3 is TGTGCCAGCAGCGTAGCTGCGGGATACAGCACAGATACGCAGTATTTT. Its translation is CASSVAAGYSTDTQYF. The V gene is TRBV9, the J gene TRBJ2-3; D possibly corresponds to TRBD2 (6 bases). The CDR3 loop spans 16 amino acids. V was shortened by 0 bases and J by 0 bases, with 11 bases between the two germline ends. The germline gives CDR1 SGDLS, CDR2 YYNGEE.

The J gene is TRBJ2-7, the V gene TRBV9; D may be TRBD1 (5 bases). The CDR3 spans 13 residues. Germline V CDR1 and CDR2: SGDLS, YYNGEE. The V gene lost 1 base and the J gene lost 5 bases, with 10 bases spanning the gap. CDR3 in amino acids: CASSVMSRDEQYF. The CDR3 DNA reads TGTGCCAGCAGCGTAATGAGCAGGGACGAGCAGTACTTC.

The J gene is TRBJ1-2, the V gene TRBV30; TRBD1 might be the D (6 bases). Between the trimmed V and J ends, which lost 5 bases and 8 bases, there was a span of 12 bases. CDR1 and CDR2 (germline): GTSNPN, SVGIG (reference sequence). CDR3 length: 11 amino acids. CDR3 residues: CAWAGQGGYTF. The CDR3 nucleotides are TGTGCCTGGGCGGGACAAGGAGGCTACACCTTC.

The genes are TRBV5-4 and TRBJ2-5; D may be TRBD2 (5 bases). Trimming cost V 4 bases and J 1 base, with 11 bases left between them. Germline CDR1 SGHNT, CDR2 YYREEE (reference sequence). There are 14 residues in the CDR3. The CDR3 sequence: CASSPTDSQETQYF. CDR3 DNA: TGTGCCAGCAGCCCAACGGACTCCCAAGAGACCCAGTACTTC.